Below, one T cell receptor beta chain is given with its context. The repertoire was sequenced with immunoSEQ multiplex PCR; TCRdb's copy has only in-frame clones and lacks some. Counted here are some 200,000 clones, 82% occurring once; the ten biggest clones make up approximately 12%. This entry comes from a study of blood T cell repertoires in COVID-19. Study background: Sample material is recorded as cDNA or gDNA derived from T cells, B-cell-depleted T cells, or PBMCs.

There are 14 residues in the CDR3. Per the germline V gene, CDR1 is SGHKS and CDR2 is YYEKEE (reference sequence). The trim removed 4 bases at V and 4 bases at J, leaving 8 bases unmatched. Sequenced input: peripheral blood. The sequence came from a woman aged 40 to 50 with acute or convalescent COVID-19. This chain links TRBV5-5 with TRBJ2-7; the match to TRBD2 covers 7 bases. The CDR3 here is CASSQSSGTYEQYF. CDR3 coding DNA: TGTGCCAGCAGCCAGTCGAGCGGGACTTACGAGCAGTACTTC.